The source of this TCR beta chain is a study of shared clonotypes between healthy human individuals. On the study more broadly: A donor's plate count was three for CD4 naive and three for CD4 memory; CD8 naive had two and CD8 memory one. Study-wide results and limits: Generation of non-shared clonotypes was less probable than generation of clonotypes shared by all four donors. Naive subsets generally had larger estimated richness than memory subsets.

Comment on this clone: Its target is unknown.

Donors, without exception, were Caucasian adults residing in Nashville, Tennessee. From germline, CDR1 is LNHNV and CDR2 YYDKDF (reference sequence). V lost 3 bases to trimming and J lost 4 bases, with 13 bases between them. This CDR3 contains 15 residues. The assay was immunoSEQ multiplex PCR, and TCRdb's table has in-frame clones only and misses some. The sample holds about 1.1 million clones; around 82% are singletons and the top ten take roughly 0.61%. Input material: memory CD4+ T cells from PBMCs. Described subset: CD45RA-negative fraction. The J gene is TRBJ1-3, the V gene TRBV15; D gene ambiguous. The TCR originated in a man between 18 and 29 years old in good health. Some clones in this sample may be carry-over from other donors' samples. CDR3 bases: TGTGCCACCAGCAGGTCAAGACTGGCAGGAAACACCATATATTTT. This encodes CATSRSRLAGNTIYF.